These T cell receptor beta chains were read from a single sample in a study of beta chain features in type 1 diabetes. Here immunoSEQ multiplex PCR was the method, and the copy in TCRdb shows in-frame clones only, minus some. The table records under 850,000 clones, 13% of them present only once. Input material: naive CD4+ T cells from blood. These receptors were collected from a man between 18 and 35 years old with type 1 diabetes. CDR3s include the opening cysteine and the closing phenylalanine or tryptophan. D genes are given only for firm matches. Some rows have no size entry. The others give once, few or many, or a class for an expanded clone.

NA TRBJ2-1 TRBV21-1 few TGTGCCAGCAGCCGGGGGGACAGGGTGAATGAGCAGTTCTTC CASSRGDRVNEQFF
NA TRBJ2-3 TRBV19 NA TGTGCCAGTGGCACGGGCCTAGGGATAACAGATACGCAGTATTTT CASGTGLGITDTQYF
NA TRBJ2-7 TRBV28 few TGTGCCAGCAGTTTAGATCCACAGTACGAGCAGTACTTC CASSLDPQYEQYF
NA TRBJ1-6 TRBV6-6 NA TGTGCCAGCACCACTTCGCGGGGATGGAATTCACCCCTCCACTTT CASTTSRGWNSPLHF
NA TRBJ2-7 TRBV6-5 few TGTGCCAGCAGTTACTCCGCGGATGTTACCTACGAGCAGTACTTC CASSYSADVTYEQYF
NA TRBJ2-1 TRBV9 few TGTGCCAGCAGCTCATACGGTGAGCAGTTCTTC CASSSYGEQFF
NA TRBJ2-5 TRBV7-3 NA TGTGCCAGCAGCTTAACGGGCCAATTCCAAGAGACCCAGTACTTC CASSLTGQFQETQYF
NA TRBJ1-5 TRBV2 NA TGTGCCAGCAGTGTGCAGGGGCAGGTCGATCAGCCCCAGCATTTT CASSVQGQVDQPQHF
NA TRBJ2-7 TRBV4-1 NA TGCGCCAGCAGCCAAGGGTGGTTTTCCTACGAGCAGTACTTC CASSQGWFSYEQYF
TRBD1 TRBJ2-3 TRBV27 NA TGTGCCAGCAGTACGGGGACAGGGGGAACAGATACGCAGTATTTT CASSTGTGGTDTQYF
NA TRBJ1-3 TRBV30 NA TGTGCCTGGACCGGGGGTTTCTCTGGAAACACCATATATTTT CAWTGGFSGNTIYF
TRBD2 TRBJ2-1 TRBV7-9 NA TGTGCCAGCAGCTTCAGCGGGGGGGCCGTCCATGAGCAGTTCTTC CASSFSGGAVHEQFF
TRBD1 TRBJ2-7 TRBV2 NA TGTGCCAGCAGTCAAACCGGACAGGCAGGGTACTTC CASSQTGQAGYF
TRBD1 TRBJ2-2 TRBV19 NA TGTGCCACCCGGGACAGGGACACCGGGGAGCTGTTTTTT CATRDRDTGELFF
TRBD2 TRBJ2-1 TRBV7-9 NA TGTGCCACTTATAGCGGGGCCTCCGGTGAGCAGTTCTTC CATYSGASGEQFF
TRBD2 TRBJ2-3 TRBV4-1 few TGCGCCAGCAGCCAAGATGGTAGTAGCGGGGGCCCGCCCCGAAGTGGTACGCAGTATTTT CASSQDGSSGGPPRSGTQYF
NA TRBJ2-1 TRBV28 few TGTGCCAGCAGTTTCGGGACCAACTTTTACAATGAGCAGTTCTTC CASSFGTNFYNEQFF
NA TRBJ2-3 TRBV5-1 NA TGCGCCAGCAGCTTCTTCGGACACTACACAGATACGCAGTATTTT CASSFFGHYTDTQYF
NA TRBJ1-1 TRBV30 few TGTGCCTGGACATCAAACGTGGCGGACACTGAAGCTTTCTTT CAWTSNVADTEAFF
NA TRBJ1-2 TRBV18 NA TGTGCCAGCTCACTCACGGAGGACTATGGCTACACCTTC CASSLTEDYGYTF
NA TRBJ1-1 TRBV13 NA TGTGCCAGCAGCCCTTCCAGGGACGGCACTGAAGCTTTCTTT CASSPSRDGTEAFF
TRBD1 TRBJ1-2 TRBV6-1 NA TGTGCCAGCATGCGGACAGGATCTAACTATGGCTACACCTTC CASMRTGSNYGYTF
NA TRBJ1-2 TRBV4-1 few TGCGCCAGCAGCCAAGATAAAGGGGCAGGGGATAACTATGGCTACACCTTC CASSQDKGAGDNYGYTF
NA TRBJ2-7 TRBV30 NA TGTGCCTGGAGGCCAAGAGGGTCGGGATCCTACGAGCAGTACTTC CAWRPRGSGSYEQYF
NA TRBJ1-1 TRBV29-1 NA TGCAGCGTTCAGGGGAGGCTGAACACTGAAGCTTTCTTT CSVQGRLNTEAFF
TRBD2 TRBJ2-3 TRBV7-2 few TGTGCCAGCAGCCCTGGGACTAGCGGGGGGCGAAGCACAGATACGCAGTATTTT CASSPGTSGGRSTDTQYF
NA TRBJ2-1 TRBV2 few TGTGCCAGCATGAGGGGCCTACTCAATGAGCAGTTCTTC CASMRGLLNEQFF
TRBD1 TRBJ1-5 TRBV27 few TGTGCCAGCAGTTTCGGACAGGGAAACCAGCCCCAGCATTTT CASSFGQGNQPQHF
NA TRBJ2-1 TRBV5-1 few TGCGCCAGCAGCCAAGGCTCCTACAATGAGCAGTTCTTC CASSQGSYNEQFF
NA TRBJ1-4 TRBV14 NA TGTGCCAGCAGCCAAGACGGTTATGCAACTAATGAAAAACTGTTTTTT CASSQDGYATNEKLFF
NA TRBJ1-2 TRBV5-1 NA TGCGCCAGCAGCCTGGAGGGCTATGGCTACACCTTC CASSLEGYGYTF
NA TRBJ1-5 TRBV25-1 NA TGTGCCAGCAGTGAATCGGGGCGGGGCAATCAGCCCCAGCATTTT CASSESGRGNQPQHF
NA TRBJ1-1 TRBV7-9 few TGTGCCAGCAACCCCCGGGGGGAGTTAACTGAAGCTTTCTTT CASNPRGELTEAFF
TRBD1 TRBJ2-6 TRBV18 few TGTGCCAGCTCATCGCAATTCCGGGACAGTCTTACTGGGGCCAACGTCCTGACTTTC CASSSQFRDSLTGANVLTF
NA TRBJ2-3 TRBV29-1 NA TGCAGCGCCAGTACAGGACGGGGGACAGATACGCAGTATTTT CSASTGRGTDTQYF
NA TRBJ1-5 TRBV2 NA TGTGCCGGTACCCGGGACGCAGGCAATCAGCCCCAGCATTTT CAGTRDAGNQPQHF
TRBD2 TRBJ2-3 TRBV19 few TGTGCCAGTACCCTAGCGGGGGGTTTCGGCACAGATACGCAGTATTTT CASTLAGGFGTDTQYF
NA TRBJ1-5 TRBV29-1 NA TGCAGCGTTGGGCAGGGCAATCAGCCCCAGCATTTT CSVGQGNQPQHF
TRBD2 TRBJ2-7 TRBV11-3 NA TGTGCCAGCAGCCCCCGGGGTAGCGGGGCCTCCTACGAGCAGTACTTC CASSPRGSGASYEQYF
NA TRBJ2-3 TRBV5-6 few TGTGCCAGCAGCTTGGACCGGGGTACAGATACGCAGTATTTT CASSLDRGTDTQYF
NA TRBJ1-1 TRBV2 NA TGTGCCAGCAGTTCACAGGAGATGAACACTGAAGCTTTCTTT CASSSQEMNTEAFF
TRBD1 TRBJ2-2 TRBV2 few TGTGCCAGCGATAGACAGGGGCCGAACACCGGGGAGCTGTTTTTT CASDRQGPNTGELFF
NA TRBJ2-7 TRBV7-6 few TGTGCCAGCAGCTTAACCACCAGCTCCTACGAGCAGTACTTC CASSLTTSSYEQYF
NA TRBJ2-7 TRBV4-1 NA TGCGCCAGCAGCCAAACAGGCCCTATGGTCAAGCAGTACTTC CASSQTGPMVKQYF
TRBD1 TRBJ2-1 TRBV10-3 NA TGTGCCATCGAGGCCCAACAGGGGTGGGCCTACAATGAGCAGTTCTTC CAIEAQQGWAYNEQFF
TRBD2 TRBJ2-5 TRBV28 few TGTGCCAGCAGCCTAGCGGGGGGGCCTAAGTACTTC CASSLAGGPKYF
NA TRBJ1-2 TRBV6-4 NA TGTGCCAGCAGTGACAGGGACGGGTATGGCTACACCTTC CASSDRDGYGYTF
NA TRBJ1-2 TRBV5-4 NA TGTGCCAGCAGTTGGACCTATGGCTACACCTTC CASSWTYGYTF
TRBD1 TRBJ2-5 TRBV7-9 NA TGTGCCAGCAGCTTTAGGGACAGCTACCAAGAGACCCAGTACTTC CASSFRDSYQETQYF
TRBD1 TRBJ2-3 TRBV2 NA TGTGCCAGCAGCCTACAGGGGGTCGCGGCGGGGCCAGATACGCAGTATTTT CASSLQGVAAGPDTQYF
TRBD1 TRBJ1-1 TRBV5-1 NA TGCGCCAGCAGCTTGTTGACAGGGGCCACTGAAGCTTTCTTT CASSLLTGATEAFF
NA TRBJ1-2 TRBV30 NA TGTGCCTGGAGGAAACGGGGATGGGATGGCTACACCTTC CAWRKRGWDGYTF
TRBD1 TRBJ2-3 TRBV5-4 few TGTGCCAGCAGCGAGGGCCACAGGGGGGTCGCAGATACGCAGTATTTT CASSEGHRGVADTQYF
NA TRBJ2-1 TRBV28 few TGTGCCAGCAGTCTCGGACGGCCACTCATGTACAATGAGCAGTTCTTC CASSLGRPLMYNEQFF
NA TRBJ1-5 TRBV28 NA TGTGCCAGCAGCCTCAGGGGAGCAAATCAGCCCCAGCATTTT CASSLRGANQPQHF
NA TRBJ1-5 TRBV28 NA TGTGCCAGCAGTTTGGATCAGCCCCAGCATTTT CASSLDQPQHF
TRBD1 TRBJ2-3 TRBV19 NA TGTGCCAGTACCCTGGGACAGGGGTATACAGATACGCAGTATTTT CASTLGQGYTDTQYF
TRBD1 TRBJ2-5 TRBV9 few TGTGCCAGCAGCGTAGGATCGACAGGGTCTATTGGCCAAGAGACCCAGTACTTC CASSVGSTGSIGQETQYF
NA TRBJ2-7 TRBV4-1 few TGCGCCAGCAGCCAACAGAGAGGGGAGGAGGGAGGGCAGTACTTC CASSQQRGEEGGQYF
TRBD2 TRBJ2-1 TRBV9 NA TGTGCCAGCAGCCTCTCTAGCGGGGGCCAATGGAATGAGCAGTTCTTC CASSLSSGGQWNEQFF